The entry that follows covers one T cell receptor beta chain sequence. Measured with immunoSEQ multiplex PCR; TCRdb has only the in-frame clones, and not every one. The sample holds roughly 2,300,000 clones, 92% seen once. This CDR3 comprises 15 residues. CDR1 and CDR2 from the germline V gene are LNHDA and SQIVND (reference sequence). V shed 4 bases and J shed 5 bases, with 14 bases lying between them. These data originate in a study of shared clonotypes between healthy human individuals. The J gene is TRBJ2-2, the V gene TRBV19, with a possible D match to TRBD1 (6 bases). The sequence came from a man between 18 and 29 years old in good health. Some clones in this sample may be carry-over from other donors' samples. The material sequenced was naive CD4+ T cells from PBMCs. Subset in this sample: CD45RA+ positively selected. CDR3 nucleotides: TGTGCCAGTAGTAAAAACAGGGAGAAGACCGGGGAGCTGTTTTTT. Its translation: CASSKNREKTGELFF.